This T cell receptor (beta chain) was sequenced during a study of cytomegalovirus exposure and HLA in healthy donors. The study's findings and limits: Reported results showed that the classifier diagnosed cytomegalovirus status with high specificity and sensitivity. Roughly even sequencing depth across donors was the assumption behind the presence/absence analyses.

Primers for the PCR totalled 60 Vbeta and 13 Jbeta. TCRdb's copy holds only in-frame clones and misses some; the assay was immunoSEQ multiplex PCR. The sample shows 100,000 to 130,000 clones, around 74% of them seen only once. This clone turned up a few times. Its antigen remains unidentified. Healthy people donating bone marrow made up the donors. With V trimmed by 8 bases and J by 8 bases, 14 bases remained unmatched. Germline CDR1 is ENHRY and CDR2 is SYGVKD. The CDR3 contains 15 residues. The chain is built from TRBV10-3 and TRBJ2-3; 9 nucleotides match TRBD1. Specimen: PBMCs. The sequence derives from a woman in her thirties or forties in good health and CMV-seropositive. This chain's CDR3 is CAIEETGQGGSTQYF. In DNA, the CDR3 is TGTGCCATCGAGGAAACGGGACAGGGCGGTAGTACGCAGTATTTT.